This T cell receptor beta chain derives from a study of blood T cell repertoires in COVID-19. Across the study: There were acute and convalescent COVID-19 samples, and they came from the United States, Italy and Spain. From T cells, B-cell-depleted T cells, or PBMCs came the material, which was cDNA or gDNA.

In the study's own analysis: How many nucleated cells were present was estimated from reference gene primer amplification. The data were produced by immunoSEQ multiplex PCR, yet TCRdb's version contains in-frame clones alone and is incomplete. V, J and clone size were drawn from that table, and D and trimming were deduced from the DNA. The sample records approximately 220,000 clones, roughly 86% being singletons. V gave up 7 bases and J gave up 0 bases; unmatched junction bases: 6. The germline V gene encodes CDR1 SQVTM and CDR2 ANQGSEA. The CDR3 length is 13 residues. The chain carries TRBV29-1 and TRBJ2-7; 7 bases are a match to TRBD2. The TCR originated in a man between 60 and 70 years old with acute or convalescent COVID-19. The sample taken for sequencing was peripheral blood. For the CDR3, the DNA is TGCAGCGGCGGCGGGGGTAGCTCCTACGAGCAGTACTTC. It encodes CSGGGGSSYEQYF.